The 11 T cell receptor beta chains below come from one sample, sequenced in a study of control samples from healthy donors and cancer patients. The assay was immunoSEQ multiplex PCR, and TCRdb's table has in-frame clones only and misses some. The sample holds a few hundred thousand clones, around 90% seen once. The sequencing sample was made of PBMCs. The origin of the receptors is a man in his forties or fifties with head and neck cancer.

The chain recombines TRBV23-1 with TRBJ2-4, with 9 nucleotides matching TRBD1. TRBV23-1 is known as an ORF, though its function is uncertain. V dropped 8 bases and J dropped 2; count of bases not matched to a gene: 13. This CDR3 comprises 17 residues. CDR3 DNA: TGCGCCAGCCAAAACCCGGGACAGGGATACTCCAAAAACATTCAGTACTTC. Encoded protein: CASQNPGQGYSKNIQYF.

The chain links TRBV28 to TRBJ2-5; no clear D. Germline values: CDR1 MDHEN, CDR2 SYDVKM. This CDR3 has 15 amino acids. V was cut by 2 bases and J by 5 bases, with 15 bases left in between. The CDR3 sequence is CASSLPTGSRETQYF. The DNA for the CDR3 is TGTGCCAGCAGTTTACCTACGGGCAGTCGGGAGACCCAGTACTTC. Combining the CDR3 with reference TRBV28 and TRBJ2-5 gives the whole variable domain DVKVTQSSRYLVKRTGEKVFLECVQDMDHENMFWYRQDPGLGLRLIYFSYDVKMKEKGDIPEGYSVSREKKERFSLILESASTNQTSMYLCASSLPTGSRETQYFGPGTRLLVL.

The rearrangement links TRBV7-9 to TRBJ2-7; D not certain. The length of the CDR3 is 12 residues. Germline values: CDR1 SEHNR, CDR2 FQNEAQ (reference sequence). The V end was cut by 4 bases, the J end by 7 bases, with 11 bases between. In DNA, the CDR3 is TGTGCCAGCAGCTCTACGGTTTTTGAGCAGTACTTC. Protein sequence: CASSSTVFEQYF.

The CDR3 reads CASSGGAKAYNEQFF. In DNA form, the CDR3 reads TGCGCCAGCAGCGGGGGGGCGAAAGCCTACAATGAGCAGTTCTTC. This sequence joins TRBV5-1 and TRBJ2-1; a weak D match, TRBD2 (7 bases). The V end lost 4 bases, the J end lost 2 bases, and 13 bases lay between the germline ends. Germline V lookup: CDR1 SGHRS, CDR2 YFSETQ. The CDR3 is 15 amino acids.

The chain joins TRBV11-2 to TRBJ1-5, with D possibly matching TRBD1 (5 bases). Germline V CDR1 and CDR2: SGHAT, FQNNGV. The CDR3 is made up of 14 amino acids. V was clipped by 4 bases and J by 7 bases, with 14 bases between them. The CDR3 loop is CASSSKGRDQPQHF. As DNA, the CDR3 is TGTGCCAGCAGCTCAAAAGGCAGGGACCAGCCCCAGCATTTT.

The chain couples TRBV27 to TRBJ1-4; D remains unclear. Trimming pared 4 bases from V and 5 bases from J, leaving 8 bases between. The CDR3 extends over 13 amino acids. The germline CDR1 and CDR2 sequences are MNHEY and SMNVEV (reference sequence). The CDR3 here is CASSWVPNEKLFF. The DNA of the CDR3 is TGTGCCAGCAGTTGGGTCCCGAATGAAAAACTGTTTTTT.

The chain carries TRBV7-8 and TRBJ2-2; D uncertain. Between the trimmed V and J ends, which lost 1 base and 0 bases, there was a span of 9 bases. Germline V gives CDR1 SGHVS, CDR2 FQNEAQ. The length of the CDR3 is 16 residues. The CDR3 is CASSLEEGSNTGELFF. Written as DNA, the CDR3 is TGTGCCAGCAGCTTAGAAGAAGGTTCGAACACCGGGGAGCTGTTTTTT. The full variable domain, in which reference TRBV7-8 and TRBJ2-2 provide the parts outside the CDR3, is GAGVSQSPRYKVAKRGQDVALRCDPISGHVSLFWYQQALGQGPEFLTYFQNEAQLDKSGLPSDRFFAERPEGSVSTLKIQRTQQEDSAVYLCASSLEEGSNTGELFFGEGSRLTVL.

This chain joins TRBV7-2 and TRBJ1-5; 8 positions agree with TRBD1. The germline V gene has CDR1 SGHTA and CDR2 FQGNSA. V lost 5 bases to trimming and J lost 6 bases; unmatched junction nucleotides: 3. The CDR3 totals 13 residues. The CDR3 here is CASSGTGGQPQHF. In DNA form, the CDR3 reads TGTGCCAGCAGCGGAACAGGGGGTCAGCCCCAGCATTTT.

The rearrangement uses TRBV11-3 and TRBJ2-2, with 9 bases matching TRBD2. Germline CDR1 and CDR2: SGHNT and YENEEA. J gave up 1 base and V 4 bases, and 13 bases lay outside the gene matches. This CDR3 has 19 amino acids. Written as DNA, the CDR3 is TGTGCCAGCAGCTCCAATAAGCGGGGGGCCCATCTGAACACCGGGGAGCTGTTTTTT. Translated: CASSSNKRGAHLNTGELFF.

The gene calls are TRBV10-2 and TRBJ1-2; possible D gene TRBD1, 5 bases. V was cut by 3 bases and J by 7 bases, with 15 bases left in between. The CDR3 extends over 14 amino acids. Germline V CDR1 and CDR2: WSHSY, SAAADI. The CDR3 loop is CASSEVGERSGYTF. For the CDR3, the DNA is TGCGCCAGCAGTGAAGTGGGGGAACGGAGTGGCTACACCTTC.

This clone is a singleton in its sample. This sequence joins TRBV19 and TRBJ1-5, with D possibly being TRBD1 (6 bases). The CDR3 consists of 13 residues. The germline V gene has CDR1 LNHDA and CDR2 SQIVND (reference sequence). Deletions cut 10 bases from V and 2 bases from J, with 12 bases between. CDR3 sequence (DNA): TGTGCCATTGACGCAGGGGGCAATCAGCCCCAGCATTTT. Translated: CAIDAGGNQPQHF.